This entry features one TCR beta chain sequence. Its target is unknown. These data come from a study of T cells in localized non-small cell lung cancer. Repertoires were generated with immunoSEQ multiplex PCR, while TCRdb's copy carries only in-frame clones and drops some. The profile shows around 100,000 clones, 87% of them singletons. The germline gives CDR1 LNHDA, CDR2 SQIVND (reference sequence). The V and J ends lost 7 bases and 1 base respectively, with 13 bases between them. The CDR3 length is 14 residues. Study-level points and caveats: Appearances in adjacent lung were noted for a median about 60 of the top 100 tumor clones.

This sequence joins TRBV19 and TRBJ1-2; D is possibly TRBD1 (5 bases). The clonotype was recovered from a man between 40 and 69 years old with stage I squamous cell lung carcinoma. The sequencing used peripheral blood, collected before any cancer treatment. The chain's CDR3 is CASTGVGRNYGYTF. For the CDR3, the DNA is TGTGCCAGTACGGGGGTGGGCCGTAACTATGGCTACACCTTC.